These 24 T cell receptor beta chains share one sample of origin, sequenced in a study of cytomegalovirus exposure and HLA in healthy donors. The PCR was carried out with 60 Vbeta primers and 13 Jbeta primers. Profiling relied on immunoSEQ multiplex PCR, and the TCRdb table lists in-frame clones only, not all of them. Here the sample spans 95,000 to 100,000 clones, less than 80% being singletons. The sequenced material came from PBMCs. The receptors were gathered from a man aged 35 to 55 in good health and CMV-seronegative.

The chain joins TRBV28 to TRBJ1-6, with 9 positions matching TRBD1. The germline CDR1 and CDR2 sequences are MDHEN and SYDVKM. The CDR3 totals 13 residues. V was pared by 11 bases and J by 8 bases, with 7 bases of the junction left unmatched. CDR3: CAAGRQGDSPLHF. As DNA, the CDR3 is TGTGCCGCCGGAAGACAGGGGGATTCACCCCTCCACTTT.

The genes are TRBV28 and TRBJ2-7, with D perhaps TRBD2 (6 bases). Trimming pared 1 base from V and 5 bases from J, leaving 9 bases between. The CDR3 is 13 residues long. In germline, CDR1 is MDHEN, CDR2 SYDVKM. Here the CDR3 reads CASSLLGGNEQYV. Here the CDR3 DNA reads TGTGCCAGCAGTTTATTGGGGGGTAACGAGCAGTACGTC.

This clone turned up a few times. The genes are TRBV10-2 and TRBJ2-7, with 8 bases matching TRBD1. The germline gives CDR1 WSHSY, CDR2 SAAADI. The CDR3 covers 15 residues. Trimming cost V 5 bases and J 3 bases; bases outside gene matches: 9. The CDR3 sequence is CASSPNQGADYEQYV. The CDR3 DNA is TGCGCCAGCAGTCCTAACCAGGGGGCCGACTACGAGCAGTACGTC.

This clone was recorded a few times. This sequence joins TRBV27 and TRBJ1-1; D is ambiguous. Germline CDR1 is MNHEY and CDR2 is SMNVEV (reference sequence). V was pared by 5 bases and J by 5 bases, with 9 bases between. CDR3 length: 12 amino acids. The CDR3 bases are TGTGCCAGCAGTGGCCTCGGGACTGAAGCTTTCTTT. As protein: CASSGLGTEAFF.

This rearrangement joins TRBV5-8 to TRBJ2-3; D is possibly TRBD2 (5 bases). There are 15 residues in the CDR3. Trimming shortened V by 0 bases and J by 0 bases, and 8 bases separated the two germline ends. The germline V gene encodes CDR1 SGHTS and CDR2 YDEGEE. In DNA, the CDR3 is TGTGCCAGCAGCTTGGGGACTGCGAGCACAGATACGCAGTATTTT. Translating gives CASSLGTASTDTQYF. Supplemented by reference TRBV5-8 and TRBJ2-3, the full variable domain reads EAGVTQSPTHLIKTRGQQATLRCSPISGHTSVYWYQQALGLGLQFLLWYDEGEERNRGNFPPRFSGRQFPNYSSELNVNALELEDSALYLCASSLGTASTDTQYFGPGTRLTVL.

The genes are TRBV27 and TRBJ1-1; unclear D gene. The germline V and J ends were trimmed by 3 bases and 5 bases, with 10 bases remaining between them. CDR3 length equals 13 residues. Looked up from germline, CDR1 is MNHEY and CDR2 is SMNVEV (reference sequence). The CDR3 protein is CASSFVGRTEAFF. For the CDR3, the DNA is TGTGCCAGCAGTTTCGTGGGCCGGACTGAAGCTTTCTTT.

The CDR3 DNA follows: TGCAGCGCTCTTGGCGGACTAGCGGGGGGATCAGATACGCAGTATTTT. It encodes CSALGGLAGGSDTQYF. V gene TRBV29-1 combines with J gene TRBJ2-3; 14 positions match TRBD2. The CDR3 spans 16 residues. After removal of 7 bases from V and 4 bases from J, the junction contained 10 bases not matched to a gene. CDR1 is SQVTM, CDR2 ANQGSEA, per germline.

Note on this clone: The junction departs from germline at one end; a sequencing error may be responsible. The chain is built from TRBV7-9 and TRBJ1-6; TRBD1 might be the D (6 bases). The CDR3 covers 14 residues. Germline lookup yields CDR1 SEHNR and CDR2 FQNEAQ (reference sequence). CDR3 region: CSSSPGQNNSPLHF. DNA for the CDR3: TGTTCCAGCAGCCCTGGACAGAATAATTCACCCCTCCACTTT.

The chain employs TRBV2 and TRBJ1-3; D unclear. The V end was cut by 8 bases, the J end by 4 bases, with 9 bases between. CDR3 size: 12 residues. The V gene's germline CDR1 is SNHLY and CDR2 FYNNEI. In DNA, the CDR3 is TGTGCCAGCGATCACCAGGGAAACACCATATATTTT. Its protein is CASDHQGNTIYF.

V gene TRBV9 combines with J gene TRBJ1-2, with a weak D call TRBD1 (6 bases). CDR1 is SGDLS, CDR2 YYNGEE, per germline. The ends were cut back, 0 bases at V and 4 bases at J, with 16 bases in the middle. CDR3 length: 16 amino acids. CDR3 sequence (DNA): TGTGCCAGCAGCGTAGTTGGACAGAGCAGTCCCTATGGCTACACCTTC. It is translated as CASSVVGQSSPYGYTF.

J is TRBJ2-1 and V is TRBV4-2, with 7 bases matching TRBD2. Unmatched junction bases numbered 8, after V lost 0 bases and J lost 6 bases. The CDR3 is made up of 16 amino acids. Germline assignment: CDR1 LGHNA and CDR2 YNFKEQ. The CDR3 loop is CASSQEPAGEFNEQFF. The CDR3 nucleotides read TGTGCCAGCAGCCAAGAACCGGCGGGGGAGTTCAATGAGCAGTTCTTC.

The chain couples TRBV2 to TRBJ1-1; D is possibly TRBD1 (6 bases). Germline CDR1 and CDR2: SNHLY and FYNNEI. The germline V and J ends were trimmed by 7 bases and 4 bases, with 16 bases remaining between them. This CDR3 has 14 amino acids. CDR3: CASKVTGAITEAFF. The CDR3 DNA follows: TGTGCCAGCAAGGTGACAGGCGCCATCACTGAAGCTTTCTTT.

The gene calls are TRBV28 and TRBJ2-1; the D gene is possibly TRBD1 (6 bases). The length of the CDR3 is 15 residues. Trimming shortened V by 11 bases and J by 0 bases, and 17 bases separated the two germline ends. The germline V gene has CDR1 MDHEN and CDR2 SYDVKM. CDR3 protein: CAALGTGRSYNEQFF. The DNA of the CDR3 is TGTGCCGCACTGGGCACAGGGCGCTCCTACAATGAGCAGTTCTTC.

There are a few counts of this clone. The chain recombines TRBV11-2 with TRBJ1-3, with D unclear. V was cut by 3 bases and J by 3 bases, with 12 bases left in between. The CDR3 length is 15 residues. The germline CDR1 and CDR2 sequences are SGHAT and FQNNGV. CDR3 residues: CASSFVRGIGNTIYF. DNA of the CDR3: TGTGCCAGCAGCTTCGTACGGGGAATTGGAAACACCATATATTTT.

V usage is TRBV9 and J usage is TRBJ1-3; D uncertain. V lost 4 bases to trimming and J lost 0 bases, with 8 bases between them. The CDR3 runs 14 residues. The V gene's germline CDR1 is SGDLS and CDR2 YYNGEE. The CDR3 loop reads CASSPTDSGNTIYF. CDR3 in DNA: TGTGCCAGCAGCCCTACAGACTCTGGAAACACCATATATTTT.

About this clone: Relative to the germline gene, one junction end is altered; a read error may explain this. The rearrangement uses TRBV7-9 and TRBJ2-3; the D gene is possibly TRBD2 (6 bases). The CDR3 runs 15 residues. The V gene's germline CDR1 is SEHNR and CDR2 FQNEAQ (reference sequence). The CDR3 reads CSSSPQSSVRGTQYF. Written as DNA, the CDR3 is TGTTCCAGCAGCCCACAATCTAGCGTCCGAGGTACGCAGTATTTT.

The V and J genes are TRBV28 and TRBJ1-6, with TRBD1 identical over 7 bases. CDR1 and CDR2 from the germline V gene are MDHEN and SYDVKM. Trimming took 2 bases from V and 10 from J; bases not matched to a gene: 5. The CDR3 length is 14 residues. CDR3 loop: CASSLGGRGSPLHF. The CDR3 coding sequence is TGTGCCAGCAGTTTAGGGGGCAGGGGGTCACCCCTCCACTTT.

CDR3 nucleotide sequence: TGTGCCAGCAGCTTGGGACAGGGGAATGAAAAACTGTTTTTT. Translated: CASSLGQGNEKLFF. The rearrangement uses TRBV5-7 and TRBJ1-4; 8 bases fit TRBD1. TRBV5-7 is an ORF, with its function uncertain. The CDR3 contains 14 residues. V lost 0 bases to trimming and J lost 5 bases; unmatched junction nucleotides: 0.

This clone was detected only once. Different DNA sequences within this sample yield the same CDR3. The chain recombines TRBV2 with TRBJ1-1; TRBD1 agrees at 12 bases. CDR3 length equals 15 residues. Germline CDR1 and CDR2: SNHLY and FYNNEI. The V segment lost 6 bases and the J segment 5 bases; nucleotides outside the gene matches: 7. CDR3 sequence reads: CASSPGQGARTEAFF. The CDR3 DNA reads as TGTGCCAGCAGCCCGGGACAGGGGGCCCGGACTGAAGCTTTCTTT.

This chain joins TRBV7-8 and TRBJ2-3; 7 bases align to TRBD1. Germline lookup yields CDR1 SGHVS and CDR2 FQNEAQ. The length of the CDR3 is 15 residues. Trimming at V came to 6 bases and at J to 6 bases, leaving 12 bases not matched to a gene. The CDR3 region is CASRPGQERTDTQYF. The CDR3 region has the DNA TGTGCCAGCAGGCCCGGACAGGAAAGGACGGATACGCAGTATTTT.

The J gene is TRBJ1-2, the V gene TRBV6-4; D unclear. CDR3 length: 14 amino acids. The germline gives CDR1 MRHNA, CDR2 SNTAGT. Trimming removed 8 bases at V and 4 bases at J, with 17 bases between. The CDR3 DNA reads TGTGCCAGCTCCCCGACCGGGAGCGGCTATGGCTACACCTTC. Translating it yields CASSPTGSGYGYTF.

The V and J genes are TRBV7-2 and TRBJ1-1, with D uncertain. This CDR3 region has 11 residues. V lost 1 base and J 8 bases, leaving 5 bases between the germline ends. Germline V lookup: CDR1 SGHTA, CDR2 FQGNSA. The chain's CDR3 is CASSLGGEAFF. CDR3 sequence (DNA): TGTGCCAGCAGCTTAGGAGGAGAAGCTTTCTTT.

The chain has TRBV19 and TRBJ1-3; maybe TRBD1 (5 bases). Per the germline V gene, CDR1 is LNHDA and CDR2 is SQIVND (reference sequence). The CDR3 spans 16 residues. V was pared by 4 bases and J by 0 bases, with 13 bases between. The CDR3 reads CASSTPGGPSGNTIYF. The CDR3 nucleotides read TGTGCCAGTAGTACCCCGGGGGGACCCTCTGGAAACACCATATATTTT.

The chain uses TRBV9 and TRBJ2-7, with TRBD2 as a possible D gene (6 bases). CDR3 length: 15 amino acids. V was pared by 0 bases and J by 3 bases, with 13 bases between. Germline V gene sequence: CDR1 SGDLS, CDR2 YYNGEE. CDR3 in amino acids: CASSVGGASNYEQYF. CDR3 DNA: TGTGCCAGCAGCGTAGGCGGGGCGTCAAACTACGAGCAGTACTTC.